Each of the 28 T cell receptor beta chains below was sequenced from the same sample in a study of blood T cell repertoires in COVID-19. Using immunoSEQ multiplex PCR, the repertoire was profiled, and TCRdb retains in-frame clones only, with some absent. The sample has 100,000 to 150,000 clones, about 79% seen once; the top ten hold 16%. The sequenced sample was peripheral blood. The source is a woman in her fifties or sixties with acute or convalescent COVID-19.

The CDR3 loop is CASRLRGQRTGLVVFGTEAFF. DNA of the CDR3: TGTGCCAGCAGATTACGGGGACAGAGGACAGGGCTTGTGGTCTTCGGAACTGAAGCTTTCTTT. This chain links TRBV27 with TRBJ1-1; 8 bases align to TRBD1. After removal of 6 bases from V and 5 bases from J, the junction contained 29 bases not matched to a gene. The CDR3 loop spans 21 amino acids. From germline, CDR1 is MNHEY and CDR2 SMNVEV (reference sequence).

The chain couples TRBV29-1 to TRBJ2-2; TRBD2 might be the D (5 bases). The CDR3 has 12 residues. Per the germline V gene, CDR1 is SQVTM and CDR2 is ANQGSEA. V was cut by 5 bases and J by 1 base, with 5 bases left in between. CDR3 nucleotide sequence: TGCAGCGTTAGCGGGAACACCGGGGAGCTGTTTTTT. This sequence encodes CSVSGNTGELFF.

V usage is TRBV5-1 and J usage is TRBJ2-5; the match to TRBD2 covers 8 bases. The CDR3 is 14 residues long. The germline V gene has CDR1 SGHRS and CDR2 YFSETQ. With V trimmed by 2 bases and J by 1 base, 1 base remained unmatched. The CDR3, as DNA: TGCGCCAGCAGCTTCGGGGGGGCCCAAGAGACCCAGTACTTC. It encodes CASSFGGAQETQYF.

The chain uses TRBV6-6 and TRBJ2-3; 8 bases are a match to TRBD1. Unmatched junction bases numbered 4, after V lost 8 bases and J lost 0 bases. Germline-derived CDR1 and CDR2 are MNHNY and SVGAGI (reference sequence). CDR3 length equals 14 residues. CDR3 protein: CASGTGGSTDTQYF. The CDR3 region has the DNA TGTGCCAGCGGGACAGGTGGTAGCACAGATACGCAGTATTTT.

V usage is TRBV2 and J usage is TRBJ2-1; 11 bases are shared with TRBD2. There are 15 residues in the CDR3. V gave up 6 bases and J gave up 5 bases; unmatched junction bases: 6. Germline V gene sequence: CDR1 SNHLY, CDR2 FYNNEI. The CDR3 DNA sequence: TGTGCCAGCAGCGCTAGCGGGGGGAATCACAATGAGCAGTTCTTC. Its translation: CASSASGGNHNEQFF.

This chain joins TRBV5-1 and TRBJ1-2, with 9 nucleotides matching TRBD1. Germline-derived CDR1 and CDR2 are SGHRS and YFSETQ. The CDR3 length is 14 residues. After removal of 0 bases from V and 10 bases from J, the junction contained 7 bases not matched to a gene. CDR3 amino acids: CASSLEPGQGTYTF. The CDR3 coding sequence is TGCGCCAGCAGCTTGGAACCGGGACAGGGAACCTACACCTTC. Based on the CDR3 plus reference TRBV5-1 and TRBJ1-2, the full variable domain is KAGVTQTPRYLIKTRGQQVTLSCSPISGHRSVSWYQQTPGQGLQFLFEYFSETQRNKGNFPGRFSGRQFSNSRSEMNVSTLELGDSALYLCASSLEPGQGTYTFGSGTRLTVV.

The CDR3: CASSTLGAANEKLFF. Written as DNA, the CDR3 is TGCGCCAGCAGCACCCTGGGGGCAGCTAATGAAAAACTGTTTTTT. The J gene is TRBJ1-4, the V gene TRBV5-1; a weak D match, TRBD1 (6 bases). This CDR3 has 15 residues. Trimming took 4 bases from V and 3 from J, leaving 13 bases between them. Germline V gives CDR1 SGHRS, CDR2 YFSETQ. Filled out from reference TRBV5-1 and TRBJ1-4, the complete variable domain reads KAGVTQTPRYLIKTRGQQVTLSCSPISGHRSVSWYQQTPGQGLQFLFEYFSETQRNKGNFPGRFSGRQFSNSRSEMNVSTLELGDSALYLCASSTLGAANEKLFFGSGTQLSVL.

A note on this clone: Other DNA sequences in the same sample also yield this CDR3. The J gene is TRBJ1-3, the V gene TRBV5-1; D possibly corresponds to TRBD1 (6 bases). This CDR3 is 15 amino acids long. V lost 0 bases and J lost 4, with 11 bases in between. Germline CDR1 and CDR2: SGHRS and YFSETQ. The CDR3 sequence is CASSLASGAGNTIYF. CDR3 nucleotide sequence: TGCGCCAGCAGCTTGGCCTCAGGGGCCGGAAACACCATATATTTT.

This clone was found once. The J gene is TRBJ2-1, the V gene TRBV7-6; 11 bases align to TRBD2. The CDR3 covers 21 residues. The germline V gene encodes CDR1 SGHVS and CDR2 FNYEAQ. V trimming: 5 bases; J trimming: 4 bases; junction bases outside the gene matches: 22. The CDR3 reads CASSPQGPLAGGRGLYNEQFF. The CDR3 DNA sequence: TGTGCCAGCAGCCCCCAGGGGCCTCTAGCGGGGGGCCGGGGACTTTACAATGAGCAGTTCTTC.

J is TRBJ1-5 and V is TRBV6-2 or TRBV6-3, with D possibly matching TRBD1 (5 bases). Germline lookup yields CDR1 MNHEY and CDR2 SVGEGT. This CDR3 has 16 amino acids. Trimming stripped 0 bases from V and 0 bases from J, with 9 bases between. CDR3 sequence reads: CASSYSGGDSNQPQHF. For the CDR3, the DNA is TGTGCCAGCAGTTACTCGGGAGGGGATAGCAATCAGCCCCAGCATTTT.

The chain links TRBV11-2 to TRBJ1-2, with 9 bases identical to TRBD1. V dropped 6 bases and J dropped 5; count of bases not matched to a gene: 10. Germline CDR1 and CDR2: SGHAT and FQNNGV. This CDR3 region has 15 residues. CDR3 amino acids: CASRFSTGGEYGYTF. CDR3 nucleotides: TGTGCCAGCAGATTTAGCACAGGGGGCGAATATGGCTACACCTTC.

This chain uses TRBV6-5 with TRBJ2-7; 7 nucleotides agree with TRBD1. Trimming cost V 7 bases and J 0 bases; bases outside gene matches: 6. This CDR3 region has 14 residues. Germline V gene sequence: CDR1 MNHEY, CDR2 SVGAGI. CDR3 coding DNA: TGTGCCAGCAATACGGGACAGAACTCCTACGAGCAGTACTTC. It encodes CASNTGQNSYEQYF.

The table lists this clone with a count of one. This sequence joins TRBV12-3 or TRBV12-4 and TRBJ1-4, with a possible D match to TRBD1 (5 bases). V shed 7 bases and J shed 7 bases, with 10 bases lying between them. The CDR3 runs 12 residues. CDR3 residues: CASKSGVEKLFF. The CDR3 DNA reads as TGTGCCAGCAAATCGGGGGTTGAAAAACTGTTTTTT.

The chain is built from TRBV6-5 and TRBJ1-5, with no clear D. The V gene's germline CDR1 is MNHEY and CDR2 SVGAGI. With 0 bases removed from V and 0 bases from J, the gap between germline ends came to 6 bases. The length of the CDR3 is 15 residues. The CDR3: CASSYSSNSNQPQHF. The CDR3 region has the DNA TGTGCCAGCAGTTACTCGAGTAATAGCAATCAGCCCCAGCATTTT.

The gene calls are TRBV9 and TRBJ1-5; D is unresolved. V dropped 4 bases and J dropped 6 bases, with 11 bases sitting between them. The germline V gene encodes CDR1 SGDLS and CDR2 YYNGEE. This CDR3 is built from 13 residues. This chain's CDR3 is CASSLEEGQPQHF. DNA of the CDR3: TGTGCCAGCAGCTTGGAAGAGGGTCAGCCCCAGCATTTT.

CDR3: CASSLFSTEAFF. In DNA form, the CDR3 reads TGTGCCAGCAGCTTATTCAGCACTGAAGCTTTCTTT. This chain connects TRBV11-2 to TRBJ1-1, with D unresolved. This CDR3 is built from 12 residues. Germline CDR1 and CDR2: SGHAT and FQNNGV. Trimming stripped 2 bases from V and 4 bases from J, with 5 bases between. The full variable domain, completed using reference TRBV11-2 and TRBJ1-1, is EAGVAQSPRYKIIEKRQSVAFWCNPISGHATLYWYQQILGQGPKLLIQFQNNGVVDDSQLPKDRFSAERLKGVDSTLKIQPAKLEDSAVYLCASSLFSTEAFFGQGTRLTVV.

A single count supports this clone. The rearrangement links TRBV20-1 to TRBJ2-1; 9 bases are shared with TRBD2. Germline assignment: CDR1 DFQATT and CDR2 SNEGSKA (reference sequence). V dropped 3 bases and J dropped 4; count of bases not matched to a gene: 10. CDR3 length: 16 amino acids. The CDR3 loop is CSASKPIAGVYNEQFF. Here the CDR3 DNA reads TGCAGTGCTAGTAAACCGATAGCGGGGGTATACAATGAGCAGTTCTTC.

The chain links TRBV9 to TRBJ2-7; 8 nucleotides match TRBD1. This CDR3 is built from 14 residues. The germline V gene encodes CDR1 SGDLS and CDR2 YYNGEE. V shed 4 bases, J shed 6 bases, and the junction held 9 bases outside the gene matches. CDR3 sequence (DNA): TGTGCCAGCAGCACACTGGACAGGGATGGCGAGCAGTACTTC. It codes for CASSTLDRDGEQYF.

The chain combines TRBV24-1 with TRBJ1-5, with 9 bases that match TRBD1. The CDR3 runs 18 residues. V lost 4 bases to trimming and J lost 2 bases; unmatched junction nucleotides: 11. Germline CDR1 reads KGHDR; CDR2 reads SFDVKD. For the CDR3, the DNA is TGTGCCACCAGTGAACGTCCCGGGACAGGGTTTCGCAATCAGCCCCAGCATTTT. This encodes CATSERPGTGFRNQPQHF.

The rearrangement uses TRBV30 and TRBJ1-6, with D tentatively TRBD1 (6 bases). Trimming shortened V by 1 base and J by 7 bases, and 11 bases separated the two germline ends. Germline CDR1 is GTSNPN and CDR2 is SVGIG (reference sequence). The length of the CDR3 is 14 residues. CDR3 residues: CAWSEQGANSPLHF. The DNA for the CDR3 is TGTGCCTGGAGTGAACAGGGTGCCAATTCACCCCTCCACTTT.

V gene TRBV19 combines with J gene TRBJ1-5; no reliable D call. CDR3 length: 17 amino acids. Trimming removed 3 bases from V and 0 bases from J, with 15 bases in between. Germline V gene lookup returns CDR1 LNHDA and CDR2 SQIVND (reference sequence). The CDR3 sequence: CASSIRRAGYSNQPQHF. In nucleotides, the CDR3 is TGTGCCAGTAGTATTCGTCGGGCGGGGTATAGCAATCAGCCCCAGCATTTT.

The count of this clone is one. The chain is built from TRBV13 and TRBJ1-6; 10 nucleotides align to TRBD1. Germline lookup yields CDR1 PRHDT and CDR2 FYEKMQ (reference sequence). Trimming cost V 6 bases and J 9 bases; bases outside gene matches: 8. The CDR3 totals 15 residues. The CDR3 DNA follows: TGTGCCAGCAGTGGGAGGACAGGGGGAAGTTCACCCCTCCACTTT. This sequence encodes CASSGRTGGSSPLHF.

This clone came up once. The chain has TRBV5-1 and TRBJ2-2; 9 nucleotides match TRBD1. The CDR3 length is 19 residues. With V trimmed by 0 bases and J by 2 bases, 11 bases remained unmatched. Germline V gene sequence: CDR1 SGHRS, CDR2 YFSETQ. The CDR3 DNA sequence: TGCGCCAGCAGCTTGGGGTATCCCGGGACAGGGAGTAACACCGGGGAGCTGTTTTTT. It codes for CASSLGYPGTGSNTGELFF.

The V call is TRBV27, the J call TRBJ2-7, with D tentatively TRBD1 (6 bases). CDR3 size: 14 residues. Trimming took 2 bases from V and 4 from J, leaving 12 bases between them. Germline CDR1 is MNHEY and CDR2 is SMNVEV (reference sequence). CDR3 sequence (DNA): TGTGCCAGCAGTTTAGGGGGACAAAGGTACGAGCAGTACTTC. It translates to CASSLGGQRYEQYF.

V usage is TRBV19 and J usage is TRBJ1-6, with 7 bases aligning to TRBD1. The CDR3 is 15 amino acids. The germline V gene encodes CDR1 LNHDA and CDR2 SQIVND (reference sequence). V lost 5 bases to trimming and J lost 5 bases; unmatched junction nucleotides: 6. The CDR3 loop is CASSPPTGNNSPLHF. As DNA, the CDR3 is TGTGCCAGTAGTCCACCGACAGGGAATAATTCACCCCTCCACTTT.

The chain carries TRBV3-1 (or the pseudogene TRBV3-2) and TRBJ1-6; 7 nucleotides line up with TRBD1. This CDR3 spans 12 amino acids. Germline CDR1 and CDR2: LGHDT and YNNKEL (reference sequence). Trimming took 2 bases from V and 16 from J; bases not matched to a gene: 5. In DNA, the CDR3 is TGTGCCAGCAGCCAAAATACAGGGGATCTCCACTTT. It specifies CASSQNTGDLHF.

The chain couples TRBV2 to TRBJ2-1; 11 nucleotides agree with TRBD2. The germline CDR1 and CDR2 sequences are SNHLY and FYNNEI. J was trimmed by 8 bases and V by 1 base; bases with no gene match: 4. The CDR3 sequence is 15 residues long. The CDR3 spells CASSEVAGGFDEQFF. For the CDR3, the DNA is TGTGCCAGCAGTGAAGTAGCGGGGGGGTTCGATGAGCAGTTCTTC.

V gene TRBV3-1 (or the pseudogene TRBV3-2) combines with J gene TRBJ1-4; D unclear. The germline CDR1 and CDR2 sequences are LGHDT and YNNKEL (reference sequence). The germline V and J ends were trimmed by 3 bases and 4 bases, with 12 bases remaining between them. The CDR3 extends over 15 amino acids. CDR3 DNA sequence: TGTGCCAGCAGCCAGTACGCCCAGCGTAATGAAAAACTGTTTTTT. As protein: CASSQYAQRNEKLFF.